This is a list of T cell receptor beta chains from one sample in a study of control samples from healthy donors and cancer patients. Some clones are missing from TCRdb's copy, which holds only in-frame ones; the method was immunoSEQ multiplex PCR. The sample lists 160,000 or so clones, approximately 94% seen once, with around 13% in the top ten. The sample taken for sequencing was PBMCs. The receptors were gathered from a man aged 55 to 70 with colorectal cancer. Each CDR3 is given with its conserved first and last residue. For some rows the clone size is stated as once, few or many, or as a class when expanded; others skip it.

>NA|TRBV28
CASSYISEQYF
>NA|TRBV13
CASSPSGGSTDTQYF
>NA|TRBV4-2
CASSQDSASGQETQYF
>NA|TRBV9
CASSVDSQGASNEKLFF
>NA|TRBV24-1
CATSGTGATEAFF
>NA|TRBV6-4
CASSASPGSGTPLHF
>NA|TRBV5-6
CASSLVQGVYEQFF
>NA|TRBV3-1/TRBV3-2
CASSQGGGGSYEQYF
>NA|TRBV7-9
CASSLGPGTVSSPLHF
>NA|TRBV5-1
CASSFDGAYEQYF
>NA|TRBV7-9
CASSSGGDGELFF
>NA|TRBV6-1
CASSEGSGANYGYTF
>NA|TRBV5-1
CASSLGQGAWDTQYF
>NA|TRBV19
CASSAGTGGADGYTF
>NA|TRBV19
CASSPQGSYNSPLHF
>NA|TRBV19
CASSLAVNEKLFF
>NA|TRBV7-8
CASSLEGPRRSQPQHF
>few|TRBV5-6
CASSLVASNNNEKLFF
>NA|TRBV6-6
CASSYSGGGNTEAFF
>NA|TRBV25-1
CASSDRTGGAYNEQFF
>NA|TRBV18
CASSPPEGAGELFF
>NA|TRBV18
CASSPGASGEANYGYTF
>NA|TRBV19
CASSIEGGRSSYGYTF
>NA|TRBV5-6
CASSRQGQPQHF
>NA|TRBV6-5
CASSYSTGGYEAFF
>NA|TRBV2
CASKGQASYEQYF
>NA|TRBV6-6
CASSHQQGSNTGELFF
>NA|TRBV2
CASSLQGSSYNSPLHF
>once|TRBV27
CASSPYDSYRNEQFF
>NA|TRBV30
CAWSPRDHGYTF
>NA|TRBV4-3
CASSLHANTEAFF
>NA|TRBV24-1
CATSDPTPEGYTF
>NA|TRBV4-1
CASSQPTSGTGKAAFF
>NA|TRBV19
CASSISGRDQPQHF
>NA|TRBV7-9
CASSLDGLRVKDGYTF
>NA|TRBV5-4
CASSFYSDTGELFF
>NA|TRBV29-1
CSVEVSNSGNTIYF
>NA|TRBV5-1
CASSSSPSSGANVLTF
>NA|TRBV24-1
CATSDSLQGQQYF
>NA|TRBV4-1
CASTQLAGVGDTQYF
>NA|TRBV6-5
CASSFRRRSTEAFF
>NA|TRBV6-1
CASSEVFGGEAFF
>NA|TRBV4-1
CASSQVDSTYEQYF
>NA|TRBV7-9
CASSFRGIGQPQHF
>NA|TRBV11-2
CASSSIPPYRGLSDGYTF
>NA|TRBV4-1
CASSPLWGSRNYGYTF
>NA|TRBV5-1
CASSLATGAGTEAFF
>few|TRBV9
CASSVGRKTGNTIYF
>NA|TRBV7-2
CASSLTPGANQPQHF
>NA|TRBV2
CASRGQGTGANVLTF
>NA|TRBV5-1
CASSFRGNTEAFF
>NA|TRBV18
CASSPPAGGTDTQYF
>NA|TRBV7-8
CASSSRTGNAGYTF
>NA|TRBV30
CAWIRSTALDTQYF
>NA|TRBV20-1
CSARTASYTF
>NA|TRBV30
CACRDRTGYGYTF
>NA|TRBV5-6
CASSLGGLAGSTDTQYF
>once|TRBV10-3
CAIASGNTGELFF